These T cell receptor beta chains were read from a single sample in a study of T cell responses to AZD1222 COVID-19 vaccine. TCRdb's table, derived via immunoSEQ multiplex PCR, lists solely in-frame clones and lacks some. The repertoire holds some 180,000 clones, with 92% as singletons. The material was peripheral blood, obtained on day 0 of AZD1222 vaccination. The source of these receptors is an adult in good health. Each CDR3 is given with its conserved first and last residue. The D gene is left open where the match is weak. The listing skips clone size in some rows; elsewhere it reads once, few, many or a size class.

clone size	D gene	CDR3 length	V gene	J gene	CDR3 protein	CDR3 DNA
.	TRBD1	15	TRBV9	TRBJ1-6	CASSSRDSQNSPLHF	TGTGCCAGCAGCTCGAGGGACAGCCAAAATTCACCCCTCCACTTT
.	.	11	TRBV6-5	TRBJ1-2	CATETNYGYTF	TGTGCGACAGAGACTAACTATGGCTACACCTTC
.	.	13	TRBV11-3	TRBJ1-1	CASSLESDTEAFF	TGTGCCAGCAGCTTAGAATCGGACACTGAAGCTTTCTTT
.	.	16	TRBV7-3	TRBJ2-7	CASSPGGTATSWEQYF	TGTGCCAGCAGCCCTGGCGGGACAGCAACCTCCTGGGAGCAGTACTTC
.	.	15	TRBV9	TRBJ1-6	CASSVGAESLSPLHF	TGTGCCAGCAGCGTAGGGGCAGAATCCCTTTCACCCCTCCACTTT
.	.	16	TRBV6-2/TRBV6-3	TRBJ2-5	CASSYAMAGARETQYF	TGTGCCAGCAGTTACGCGATGGCGGGGGCCCGAGAGACCCAGTACTTC
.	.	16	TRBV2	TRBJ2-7	CASSHTRVTSSYEQYF	TGTGCCAGCTCCCATACGCGGGTTACCAGCTCCTACGAGCAGTACTTC
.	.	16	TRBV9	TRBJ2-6	CASSVDPVGGANVLTF	TGTGCCAGCAGCGTAGATCCCGTAGGTGGGGCCAACGTCCTGACTTTC
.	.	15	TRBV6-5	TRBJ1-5	CASSYSGLANQPQHF	TGTGCCAGCAGTTACTCGGGGTTGGCCAATCAGCCCCAGCATTTT
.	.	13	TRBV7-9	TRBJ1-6	CASSLQAGVPLHF	TGTGCCAGCAGCTTACAGGCAGGGGTGCCCCTCCACTTT
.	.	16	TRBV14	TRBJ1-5	CASSQDLGARDQPQHF	TGTGCCAGCAGCCAAGATTTGGGGGCGCGGGATCAGCCCCAGCATTTT
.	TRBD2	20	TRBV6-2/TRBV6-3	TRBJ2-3	CASSYSTTSGGPSSTDTQYF	TGTGCCAGCAGTTACTCAACGACTAGCGGGGGCCCTTCTAGCACAGATACGCAGTATTTT
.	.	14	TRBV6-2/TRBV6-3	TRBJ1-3	CASSYGLSGNTIYF	TGTGCCAGCAGTTACGGCCTCTCTGGAAACACCATATATTTT
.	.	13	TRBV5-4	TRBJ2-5	CASSLSHSETQYF	TGTGCCAGCAGCTTGTCTCATTCCGAGACCCAGTACTTC
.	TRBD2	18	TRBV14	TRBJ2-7	CASSQDGGGTPSHYEQYF	TGTGCCAGCAGCCAAGACGGGGGGGGCACACCTTCCCACTACGAGCAGTACTTC
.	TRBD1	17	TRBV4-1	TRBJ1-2	CASSQDLKGTGVYGYTF	TGCGCCAGCAGCCAAGATCTGAAGGGGACAGGGGTCTATGGCTACACCTTC
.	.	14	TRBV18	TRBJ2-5	CASSPAASQETQYF	TGTGCCAGCTCACCCGCAGCTAGCCAAGAGACCCAGTACTTC
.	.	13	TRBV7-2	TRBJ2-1	CASSPQADNEQFF	TGTGCCAGCAGCCCTCAAGCTGACAATGAGCAGTTCTTC
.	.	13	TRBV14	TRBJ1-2	CASSQELGDGYTF	TGTGCCAGCAGCCAAGAGTTAGGGGACGGCTACACCTTC
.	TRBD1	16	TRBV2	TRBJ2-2	CASIGRDRVLAGELFF	TGTGCCAGCATTGGCCGGGACAGGGTATTAGCCGGGGAGCTGTTTTTT
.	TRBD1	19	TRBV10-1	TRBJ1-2	CASSLRPRDRRGLMYGYTF	TGCGCCAGCAGCTTACGACCTAGGGACAGAAGAGGATTGATGTATGGCTACACCTTC
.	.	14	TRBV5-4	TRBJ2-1	CASSLDGYYNEQFF	TGTGCCAGCAGCCTGGACGGCTATTACAATGAGCAGTTCTTC
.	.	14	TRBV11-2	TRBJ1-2	CASSLARSNYGYTF	TGTGCCAGCAGCTTAGCTAGGAGCAACTATGGCTACACCTTC
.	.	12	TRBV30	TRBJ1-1	CALGSTDTEAFF	TGTGCCTTGGGCTCTACGGACACTGAAGCTTTCTTT
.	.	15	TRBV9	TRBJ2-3	CASSLIAADTDTQYF	TGTGCCAGCAGCCTAATTGCAGCGGACACAGATACGCAGTATTTT
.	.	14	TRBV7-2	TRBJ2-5	CASSLAGGGETQYF	TGTGCCAGCAGCTTAGCTGGGGGCGGAGAGACCCAGTACTTC
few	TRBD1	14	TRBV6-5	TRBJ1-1	CASSYAGGKTEAFF	TGTGCCAGCAGTTACGCAGGGGGTAAGACTGAAGCTTTCTTT
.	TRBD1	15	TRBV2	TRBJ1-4	CASSTGQRRNEKLFF	TGTGCCAGCAGTACGGGACAGAGGCGGAATGAAAAACTGTTTTTT
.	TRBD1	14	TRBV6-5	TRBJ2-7	CASSPGTEAYEQYF	TGTGCCAGCAGCCCCGGGACAGAAGCCTACGAGCAGTACTTC